The source of this T cell receptor (beta chain) is a study of cytomegalovirus exposure and HLA in healthy donors. Overall study: Approximately 85 million unique TCRs from HLA-typed donors were held in an early data release.

This clone was picked up one time. The target antigen is unknown. Vbeta (60) and Jbeta (13) primers were used in the PCR. Clones were sequenced by immunoSEQ multiplex PCR, and TCRdb holds only the in-frame ones, with some missing. The sample yields some 190,000 clones, 75% to 80% seen once. Trimming took 1 base from V and 0 from J, leaving 10 bases between them. The CDR3 is 16 residues long. The germline V gene encodes CDR1 LNHNV and CDR2 YYDKDF (reference sequence). Overall study findings and caveats: An observed cluster of highly shared sequence variants was recorded as a likely sequencing artifact.

Sequencing was performed on PBMCs. The sequence was collected from a woman aged 30 to 39 in good health and CMV-seropositive. The V gene is TRBV15, the J gene TRBJ1-5; D gene ambiguous. CDR3 in DNA: TGTGCCACCAGCAGAGCTCTTTTTATTAGCAATCAGCCCCAGCATTTT. The encoded protein is CATSRALFISNQPQHF.